The 8 T cell receptor beta chains given below trace back to one sample, sequenced in a study of CD8+CD57+ T cells in acquired aplastic anemia (dated by TCRdb to the late 2010s). For sequencing, an Illumina HiSeq 2000 was employed. Genomic DNA was used as template for profiling of TCR beta VDJ combinations and CDR3 sequences. The public reads were run again by TCRdb, first through fastp at Q25 and then through MiXCR, and only productive beta chains were kept. Every entry covers one CDR3 protein and lists the most common genes and DNA from its rows. The sample profile shows 400,000 to 450,000 distinct CDR3 sequences; 65% to 80% of them were found once. 4% of the sample goes to the ten largest clones. Sequenced input: sorted CD4+, CD8+, or CD8+CD57+ T cells (not recorded which) from PBMCs. The receptors come from a human donor in good health, serving as a control.

The chain carries TRBV19 and TRBJ2-5, with TRBD1 as a possible D gene (5 bases). Deletions cut 8 bases from V and 4 bases from J, with 20 bases between. Germline V gives CDR1 LNHDA, CDR2 SQIVND (reference sequence). This CDR3 is 15 amino acids long. The CDR3 DNA reads TGTGCCAGTCGACAGAGCGTGGGGCTGGGAGAGACCCAGTACTTC. It yields the protein CASRQSVGLGETQYF.

The chain has TRBV2 and TRBJ1-1, with D possibly TRBD1 on 5 matching bases. The CDR3 consists of 12 residues. The germline V gene has CDR1 SNHLY and CDR2 FYNNEI. The V end lost 7 bases, the J end lost 4 bases, and 10 bases lay between the germline ends. The CDR3 DNA is TGTGCCAGCAAAACAGGCGGCACTGAAGCTTTCTTT. This gives the protein CASKTGGTEAFF.

Worth noting for this clonotype: Because it lacks the conserved phenylalanine or tryptophan at the end, this CDR3 is likely a read error. The limits of the CDR3 on the DNA are not certain, so only TCRdb's listed CDR3 is given. The CDR3 loop is CASSLTPRTGPLI. The chain employs TRBV14 and TRBJ2-5; the DNA was not compared with TRBD1, the D call given in the table. The germline V gene encodes CDR1 SGHDN and CDR2 FVKESK. The CDR3 is 13 residues long, ends included.

J is TRBJ2-7 and V is TRBV20-1; 7 nucleotides match TRBD1. The germline CDR1 and CDR2 sequences are DFQATT and SNEGSKA (reference sequence). Trimming cost V 3 bases and J 3 bases; bases outside gene matches: 8. This CDR3 contains 14 residues. The CDR3 protein is CSARSPDRNYEQYF. DNA for the CDR3: TGCAGTGCTAGGAGTCCGGACAGGAACTACGAGCAGTACTTC.

Comment on this clonotype: In this CDR3 the conserved last residue, phenylalanine or tryptophan, is missing, so a read error is likely. It is unclear where the CDR3 begins or ends on the DNA, so no DNA is shown, and the CDR3 is as TCRdb lists it. This chain joins TRBV2 and TRBJ2-7; TRBD2 is taken as the D call from the table, unchecked against the DNA. A total of 15 residues make up the CDR3, ends included. Per germline, CDR1 SNHLY and CDR2 FYNNEI. The CDR3 protein is CASSGRGIADTQQFC.

This clonotype has only a few counts. The CDR3 carries no conserved terminal phenylalanine or tryptophan, so it likely arises from a read error. This chain uses TRBV15 with TRBJ1-5; the match to TRBD1 covers 9 bases. Germline V gene data show CDR1 as LNHNV and CDR2 as YYDKDF (reference sequence). The CDR3 consists of 15 residues. CDR3 protein: CATSKQGASNQSQHL. CDR3 bases: TGTGCCACCAGCAAACAGGGGGCGAGCAATCAGTCCCAGCATCTT.

In this sample, this clonotype turned up many times. The chain is built from TRBV6-1 and TRBJ1-1, with 9 bases that match TRBD1. Germline V CDR1 and CDR2: MNHNS, SASEGT. V lost 5 bases, J lost 4 bases, and 8 bases stayed unmatched. The CDR3 is 15 amino acids. In DNA, the CDR3 is TGTGCCAGCAGTACCGGGACAGGGTCCCTCACTGAAGCTTTCTTT. Translating it yields CASSTGTGSLTEAFF.

With respect to this clonotype: The junction departs from germline at one end; a sequencing error may be responsible. The chain couples TRBV25-1 to TRBJ1-2; D uncertain. Germline V gives CDR1 MGHDK, CDR2 SYGVNS. This CDR3 spans 14 amino acids. The CDR3 protein is CASSEGVINYGYTF. The CDR3, as DNA: TGTGCCAGCAGTGAAGGGGTTATAAACTACGGCTACACCTTC.